This entry features one T cell receptor (beta chain) sequence. V trimming: 1 base; J trimming: 7 bases; junction bases outside the gene matches: 9. The CDR3 spans 16 residues. CDR1 and CDR2 from the germline V gene are SGDLS and YYNGEE. The data were taken from a study of blood T cell repertoires in COVID-19. The repertoire was sequenced with immunoSEQ multiplex PCR; TCRdb's copy has only in-frame clones and lacks some. Of approximately 150,000 clones in the sample, 84% are singletons; the top ten hold approximately 8%. For recovered donors of Cohort 3, there were two negative PCRs, clearance, or symptom resolution.

The sample consisted of PBMCs or T cells enriched from blood (not recorded which). The clonotype was recovered from a woman in her forties or fifties who had recovered from COVID-19. V gene TRBV9 combines with J gene TRBJ1-4; 8 nucleotides line up with TRBD1. The CDR3 spells CASSVTAGQGIEKLFF. The CDR3 DNA reads TGTGCCAGCAGCGTAACCGCCGGACAGGGTATTGAAAAACTGTTTTTT.